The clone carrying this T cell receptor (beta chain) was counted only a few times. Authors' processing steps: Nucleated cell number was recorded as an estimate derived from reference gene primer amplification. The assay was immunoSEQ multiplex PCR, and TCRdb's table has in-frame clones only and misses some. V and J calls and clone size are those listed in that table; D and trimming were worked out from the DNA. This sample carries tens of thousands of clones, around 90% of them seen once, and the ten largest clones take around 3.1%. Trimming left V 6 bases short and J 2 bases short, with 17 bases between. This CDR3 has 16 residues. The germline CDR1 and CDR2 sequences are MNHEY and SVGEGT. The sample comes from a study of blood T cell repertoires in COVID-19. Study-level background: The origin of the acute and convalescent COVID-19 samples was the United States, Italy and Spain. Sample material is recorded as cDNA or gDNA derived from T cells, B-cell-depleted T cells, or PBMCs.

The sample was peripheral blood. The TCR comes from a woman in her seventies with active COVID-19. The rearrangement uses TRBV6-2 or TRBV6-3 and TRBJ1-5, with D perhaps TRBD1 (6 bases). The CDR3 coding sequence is TGTGCCAGCAGCCGCACGGACAGATATGGCAATCAGCCCCAGCATTTT. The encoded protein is CASSRTDRYGNQPQHF.